The 25 T cell receptor beta chains presented below share a single source sample, sequenced in a study of T cell responses to AZD1222 COVID-19 vaccine. Libraries were prepared by immunoSEQ multiplex PCR; TCRdb keeps only in-frame clonotypes and omits some of them. The table lists 75,000 to 100,000 clones, 80% to 90% of them singletons, with 1.5% to 2% in the top ten. This material consisted of peripheral blood, taken on day 0 of AZD1222 vaccination. The receptors derive from an adult in good health.

The chain combines TRBV3-1 (or the pseudogene TRBV3-2) with TRBJ1-5; D is perhaps TRBD1 (6 bases). Germline CDR1 and CDR2: LGHDT and YNNKEL (reference sequence). The CDR3 covers 15 residues. The V and J ends lost 0 bases and 6 bases respectively, with 12 bases between them. The CDR3 loop is CASSQDYRGGQPQHF. CDR3 bases: TGTGCCAGCAGCCAAGATTATAGGGGGGGTCAGCCCCAGCATTTT.

The chain combines TRBV30 with TRBJ2-7; no firm D call. Trimming took off 0 bases at V and 3 bases at J, with 6 bases between the two ends. Per germline, CDR1 GTSNPN and CDR2 SVGIG (reference sequence). The CDR3 is 12 residues long. This chain's CDR3 is CAWSVSDYEQYF. The CDR3 DNA sequence: TGTGCCTGGAGTGTTTCAGACTACGAGCAGTACTTC. Drawing the rest from reference TRBV30 and TRBJ2-7, the complete variable domain is SQTIHQWPATLVQPVGSPLSLECTVEGTSNPNLYWYRQAAGRGLQLLFYSVGIGQISSEVPQNLSASRPQDRQFILSSKKLLLSDSGFYLCAWSVSDYEQYFGPGTRLTVT.

The chain joins TRBV4-3 to TRBJ1-2; maybe TRBD1 (5 bases). Trimming cost V 0 bases and J 4 bases, with 18 bases left between them. Per the germline V gene, CDR1 is LGHNA and CDR2 is YSLEER. This CDR3 contains 17 residues. This chain's CDR3 is CASSQDRWAGQSYGYTF. The CDR3 DNA follows: TGCGCCAGCAGCCAAGATAGGTGGGCAGGGCAATCCTATGGCTACACCTTC.

The rearrangement joins TRBV12-3 or TRBV12-4 to TRBJ1-2; 7 bases agree with TRBD1. The CDR3 sequence is 13 residues long. After removal of 6 bases from V and 5 bases from J, the junction contained 6 bases not matched to a gene. The CDR3, as DNA: TGTGCCAGCAGAACGACAGGGAAGTATGGCTACACCTTC. Amino acid sequence: CASRTTGKYGYTF.

The chain is built from TRBV19 and TRBJ2-2; 10 bases match TRBD2. The CDR3 extends over 16 amino acids. Germline V gives CDR1 LNHDA, CDR2 SQIVND (reference sequence). J lost 6 bases, V lost 0 bases, and 4 bases had no gene match. The CDR3 nucleotides are TGTGCCAGTAGTATAGATAGTAGCGGGGGGCCCGGGGAGCTGTTTTTT. Protein sequence: CASSIDSSGGPGELFF.

The CDR3 loop reads CASSLGAGEKEWTQYF. The CDR3 nucleotides read TGTGCCAGCAGTCTAGGGGCAGGGGAGAAGGAATGGACCCAGTACTTC. J is TRBJ2-5 and V is TRBV25-1; weak D call: TRBD1 (6 bases). CDR1 is MGHDK and CDR2 is SYGVNS in the germline V gene. This CDR3 is built from 16 residues. Deletions cut 5 bases from V and 7 bases from J, with 23 bases between.

The chain links TRBV30 to TRBJ1-2; 9 bases are a match to TRBD1. Germline lookup yields CDR1 GTSNPN and CDR2 SVGIG (reference sequence). The CDR3 contains 12 residues. The V and J ends lost 8 bases and 5 bases, in that order; junction bases with no gene match: 6. CDR3 protein: CAGRQGGYGYTF. DNA of the CDR3: TGTGCCGGACGACAGGGGGGATATGGCTACACCTTC.

V and J are TRBV7-3 and TRBJ1-1; D gene uncertain. V lost 4 bases and J lost 0, with 6 bases in between. The CDR3 spans 13 residues. Germline V CDR1 and CDR2: SGHTA, FQGTGA. The CDR3 protein is CASSSGVNTEAFF. For the CDR3, the DNA is TGTGCCAGCAGCTCCGGGGTGAACACTGAAGCTTTCTTT.

The V and J genes are TRBV6-2 or TRBV6-3 and TRBJ2-7; D unresolved. Germline-derived CDR1 and CDR2 are MNHEY and SVGEGT. Trimming cost V 4 bases and J 3 bases, with 10 bases left between them. The CDR3 runs to 13 residues. The CDR3 is CASSLRADYEQYF. The DNA for the CDR3 is TGTGCCAGCAGTTTAAGGGCCGACTACGAGCAGTACTTC.

The chain uses TRBV2 and TRBJ2-1, with D maybe TRBD2 (6 bases). Trimming cost V 5 bases and J 4 bases, with 12 bases left between them. The V gene's germline CDR1 is SNHLY and CDR2 FYNNEI. CDR3 length equals 14 residues. CDR3 coding DNA: TGTGCCAGCAGTATGAGAGGGACTTACAATGAGCAGTTCTTC. Its protein is CASSMRGTYNEQFF. The whole variable domain, remainder taken from reference TRBV2 and TRBJ2-1, is EPEVTQTPSHQVTQMGQEVILRCVPISNHLYFYWYRQILGQKVEFLVSFYNNEISEKSEIFDDQFSVERPDGSNFTLKIRSTKLEDSAMYFCASSMRGTYNEQFFGPGTRLTVL.

The gene calls are TRBV15 and TRBJ2-7; D is uncertain. Germline-derived CDR1 and CDR2 are LNHNV and YYDKDF (reference sequence). With 5 bases removed from V and 0 bases from J, the gap between germline ends came to 8 bases. The CDR3 is 13 amino acids. The CDR3 DNA reads TGTGCCACCAGCCCACAGACCTCCTACGAGCAGTACTTC. Residues: CATSPQTSYEQYF.

The gene calls are TRBV11-2 and TRBJ2-1, with D tentatively TRBD1 (5 bases). CDR3 length equals 17 residues. Trimming removed 5 bases from V and 0 bases from J, with 17 bases in between. In germline, CDR1 is SGHAT, CDR2 FQNNGV. The CDR3 loop reads CASSPYNGGASYNEQFF. CDR3 coding DNA: TGTGCCAGCAGCCCATACAACGGTGGGGCCTCCTACAATGAGCAGTTCTTC.

The chain links TRBV12-3 or TRBV12-4 to TRBJ1-2; D perhaps matches TRBD1 (5 bases). The CDR3 consists of 13 residues. V was cut by 6 bases and J by 1 base, with 9 bases left in between. CDR3 in amino acids: CASRPTVNYGYTF. CDR3 sequence (DNA): TGTGCCAGCAGGCCGACAGTTAACTATGGCTACACCTTC.

V usage is TRBV15 and J usage is TRBJ1-2; unclear D gene. Germline CDR1 LNHNV, CDR2 YYDKDF (reference sequence). V was pared by 3 bases and J by 4 bases, with 12 bases between. CDR3 length: 14 residues. Here the CDR3 reads CATSRMTVAYGYTF. The CDR3 region has the DNA TGTGCCACCAGCAGGATGACGGTGGCCTATGGCTACACCTTC.

This clone was detected once. At one boundary the junction diverges from the germline segment, which might be a read error. V gene TRBV12-3 or TRBV12-4 combines with J gene TRBJ1-4, with D possibly being TRBD1 (5 bases). The CDR3 consists of 11 residues. The DNA for the CDR3 is TGTGCCAGCAGCTTGGGCAGGGAGAATATTTTT. The encoded protein is CASSLGRENIF.

This rearrangement joins TRBV7-9 to TRBJ2-5, with a possible D match to TRBD1 (5 bases). Germline CDR1 is SEHNR and CDR2 is FQNEAQ (reference sequence). V was cut by 2 bases and J by 0 bases, with 13 bases left in between. This CDR3 comprises 16 residues. CDR3 residues: CASSLSPPGYQETQYF. In DNA form, the CDR3 reads TGTGCCAGCAGCTTAAGTCCCCCAGGGTACCAAGAGACCCAGTACTTC. Based on the CDR3 plus reference TRBV7-9 and TRBJ2-5, the full variable domain is DTGVSQNPRHKITKRGQNVTFRCDPISEHNRLYWYRQTLGQGPEFLTYFQNEAQLEKSRLLSDRFSAERPKGSFSTLEIQRTEQGDSAMYLCASSLSPPGYQETQYFGPGTRLLVL.

The chain combines TRBV5-5 with TRBJ1-1; D is ambiguous. Trimming took off 2 bases at V and 4 bases at J, with 12 bases between the two ends. Germline CDR1 reads SGHKS; CDR2 reads YYEKEE (reference sequence). The CDR3 contains 14 residues. The CDR3 is CASSFLGEGTEAFF. The CDR3 region has the DNA TGTGCCAGCAGCTTTCTTGGGGAGGGCACTGAAGCTTTCTTT.

The chain employs TRBV5-6 and TRBJ2-3; D uncertain. The CDR3 covers 16 residues. Germline CDR1 SGHDT, CDR2 YYEEEE. V lost 2 bases, J lost 0 bases, and 13 bases lay in between. CDR3 residues: CASSLRVRTSTDTQYF. The CDR3 nucleotides read TGTGCCAGCAGCTTAAGAGTCAGGACGAGCACAGATACGCAGTATTTT.

There are many counts of this clone. This chain uses TRBV19 with TRBJ1-1, with D maybe TRBD1 (6 bases). Germline lookup yields CDR1 LNHDA and CDR2 SQIVND (reference sequence). The CDR3 contains 18 residues. Deletions cut 7 bases from V and 1 base from J, with 25 bases between. The CDR3 DNA sequence: TGTGCCAGTACCCTCAGGGGAAGGGCAGGAGAAGCGAACACTGAAGCTTTCTTT. This translates into CASTLRGRAGEANTEAFF.

In DNA form, the CDR3 reads TGTGCCTGGAGTAGCGGGCCTTACCAAGAGACCCAGTACTTC. It specifies CAWSSGPYQETQYF. The chain employs TRBV30 and TRBJ2-5; D may be TRBD2 (6 bases). V was trimmed by 2 bases and J by 0 bases, leaving 10 bases between them. This CDR3 has 14 residues. CDR1 GTSNPN and CDR2 SVGIG come from the germline V gene (reference sequence).

The chain joins TRBV11-2 to TRBJ1-2; D might be TRBD1 (5 bases). The CDR3 runs to 17 residues. V lost 1 base, J lost 4 bases, and 19 bases lay in between. Germline CDR1 reads SGHAT; CDR2 reads FQNNGV. The CDR3 nucleotides are TGTGCCAGCAGCTTAGGACCCGCAGGGAGTGGGAGCTATGGCTACACCTTC. As protein: CASSLGPAGSGSYGYTF.

J is TRBJ1-5 and V is TRBV21-1; the D call in the table, TRBD1, was not verified against the DNA. TRBV21-1 is a pseudogene segment. This CDR3 has 18 residues. The CDR3 sequence: CASSKVRDRVGGGQPQHF. Written as DNA, the CDR3 is TGTGCCAGCAGCAAAGTAAGGGACAGGGTCGGAGGAGGGCAGCCCCAGCATTTT.

The CDR3, as DNA: TGTGCCAGCTCTCCGACCGGGGAGACCCAGTACTTC. Translated, it gives CASSPTGETQYF. The V call is TRBV18, the J call TRBJ2-5; no reliable D call. Germline CDR1 and CDR2: KGHSH and LQKENI. The CDR3 spans 12 residues. The V end lost 6 bases, the J end lost 5 bases, and 10 bases lay between the germline ends.

Notes on this clone: An end of the junction does not agree with germline; a read error may underlie this. The chain uses TRBV20-1 and TRBJ1-2; 7 bases are shared with TRBD1. Per germline, CDR1 DFQATT and CDR2 SNEGSKA (reference sequence). CDR3 size: 10 residues. The CDR3 here is CSADREIVAF. The CDR3 nucleotides read TGCAGTGCCGACAGGGAAATAGTCGCCTTC.

V usage is TRBV15 and J usage is TRBJ1-1; possibly TRBD1 for D (6 bases). CDR1 and CDR2 from the germline V gene are LNHNV and YYDKDF (reference sequence). V dropped 0 bases and J dropped 4 bases, with 18 bases sitting between them. The CDR3 sequence is 17 residues long. CDR3 in amino acids: CATSRDLIGGASTEAFF. CDR3 coding DNA: TGTGCCACCAGCAGAGATCTGATCGGGGGGGCGAGCACTGAAGCTTTCTTT.